Listed below are T cell receptor beta chains from one sample, sequenced in a study of blood T cells in healthy people across ages. From the 5' RACE reads, TCRdb called clonotypes with MiXCR, one entry per CDR3 protein. This sample yields about 930,000 distinct CDR3 sequences, of which approximately 32% are seen a single time; approximately 10% belongs to the top ten. The same data also went into a second study, on T cells of mothers and their children.

The specimen sequenced was blood. All receptors derive from a woman between 35 and 50 years old in good health. Both conserved end residues are part of each CDR3. The D gene is left open where the match is weak. The listing skips clone size in some rows; elsewhere it reads once, few, many or a size class.

few	TRBV5-1	TRBD2	TRBJ2-3	TGCGCCAGCAGCTTTAAAACTAGCGGGGCAGATACGCAGTATTTT	CASSFKTSGADTQYF
many	TRBV7-2	.	TRBJ2-5	TGTGCCAGCAGCGTACGAATGGAGACCCAGTACTTC	CASSVRMETQYF
many	TRBV11-2	.	TRBJ1-2	TGTGCCAGCAGCTTAGATCTGGGGAGCTATGGCTACACCTTC	CASSLDLGSYGYTF
once	TRBV28	.	TRBJ1-1	TGTGCCAGCAGTTTAGTGAATATGAACACTGAAGCTTTCTTT	CASSLVNMNTEAFF
.	TRBV20-1	.	TRBJ1-1	TGCAGTGCTAGATGGGAGGGAACAGTGAACACTGAAGCTTTCTTT	CSARWEGTVNTEAFF
.	TRBV4-2	.	TRBJ1-1	TGTGCCAGCAGCCAAGACGAGGTAATGAACACTGAAGCTTTCTTT	CASSQDEVMNTEAFF
.	TRBV28	TRBD1	TRBJ1-1	TGTGCCACGGGTGACAGGGGAGGTCAGACTGAAGCTTTCTTT	CATGDRGGQTEAFF
.	TRBV20-1	TRBD2	TRBJ2-3	TGCAGTGGCCCGCTAGCGGCAACTAGCACAGATACGCAGTATTTT	CSGPLAATSTDTQYF
.	TRBV28	.	TRBJ2-7	TGTGCCAGCAGTAGGACCATTTCGATCGCCTACGAGCAGTACTTC	CASSRTISIAYEQYF
few	TRBV7-2	.	TRBJ1-2	TGTGCCAGCCTCCGAAGGGGATCCTATGGCTACACCTTC	CASLRRGSYGYTF
.	TRBV28	TRBD1	TRBJ2-7	TGTGCCGGCAGTTTAGACAGGGGCACTACCTACGAGCAGTACTTC	CAGSLDRGTTYEQYF
.	TRBV19	TRBD1	TRBJ1-1	TGTGCCAGTAGTATCCGGACAGGGGGTCCCACTGAAGCTTTCTTT	CASSIRTGGPTEAFF
.	TRBV20-1	TRBD2	TRBJ2-1	TGCAGTGCTAGACACAGCGGGGGGGAAAATGAGCAGTTCTTC	CSARHSGGENEQFF
.	TRBV6-4	.	TRBJ2-1	TGTGCCAGCAGTGGCTCGCCGGGGGACCCATACAATGAGCAGTTCTTC	CASSGSPGDPYNEQFF
few	TRBV9	.	TRBJ1-2	TGTGCCGGCAGCCGTGACCTTTCCTATTATGGCTACACCTTC	CAGSRDLSYYGYTF
many	TRBV9	TRBD1	TRBJ1-2	TGTGCCAGCAGCGTATGGGACAGTAAAGGGCCCTCAGGGAACTATGGCTACACCTTC	CASSVWDSKGPSGNYGYTF
many	TRBV28	.	TRBJ2-6	TGTGCCAGCAGTTTGGACCCAGAATCCTCTGGGGCCAACGTCCTGACTTTC	CASSLDPESSGANVLTF
.	TRBV9	TRBD2	TRBJ2-3	TGTGCCAGCAGCTCACCAAGACTAGCCGTCACAGATACGCAGTATTTT	CASSSPRLAVTDTQYF
.	TRBV29-1	.	TRBJ2-1	TGCAGCGTTGTATATGGTCTCCACAATGAGCAGTTCTTC	CSVVYGLHNEQFF
.	TRBV5-4	.	TRBJ2-1	TGTGCCAGCAGCACTTGGGGAACAGGGCAGAATGAGCAGTTCTTC	CASSTWGTGQNEQFF
.	TRBV7-2	.	TRBJ1-1	TGTGCCAGCAGCGCCCCGCAGGTGGGTGAAGCTTTCTTT	CASSAPQVGEAFF
few	TRBV20-1	.	TRBJ1-2	TGCAGTGCTAGAGGTGTTCGGGCAGGGGATATAGACGGCTACACCTTC	CSARGVRAGDIDGYTF
.	TRBV7-9	TRBD1	TRBJ2-7	TGTGCCAGCAGCCAAAACAGGGGGCGAGTGAACGAGCAGTACTTC	CASSQNRGRVNEQYF
many	TRBV7-9	.	TRBJ2-7	TGTGCCAGCAGCTCCGGACTCGTGGACGAGCAGTACTTC	CASSSGLVDEQYF
.	TRBV9	.	TRBJ1-5	TGTGCCAGCAGCGAGGGAGGGTATAGCAATCAGCCCCAGCATTTT	CASSEGGYSNQPQHF